Included here is one TCR beta chain sequence, with context. This sample is drawn from a study of OX40 agonist ivuxolimab in advanced cancers. Study-level background: Patients received the agonistic anti-OX40 (CD134) antibody ivuxolimab. Dose-escalation cases comprised hepatocellular carcinoma, melanoma, renal cell or head and neck cancer.

Only in-frame clones appear in the TCRdb table, and some are missing; sequencing was by immunoSEQ multiplex PCR. The data contain around 79,000 clones, roughly 90% of them singletons. V was trimmed by 4 bases and J by 0 bases, leaving 1 base between them. Germline V gene sequence: CDR1 SGHRS, CDR2 YFSETQ. The CDR3 extends over 11 amino acids. Sequencing was performed on CD4+ or CD8+ T cells sorted from blood, taken in a trial of the OX40 agonist ivuxolimab. V usage is TRBV5-1 and J usage is TRBJ2-5; D is unresolved. This clonotype was sampled from an adult with an advanced solid tumor such as melanoma, head and neck, liver or kidney cancer. The CDR3 nucleotides are TGCGCCAGCAGCCACCAAGAGACCCAGTACTTC. Translated, it gives CASSHQETQYF.